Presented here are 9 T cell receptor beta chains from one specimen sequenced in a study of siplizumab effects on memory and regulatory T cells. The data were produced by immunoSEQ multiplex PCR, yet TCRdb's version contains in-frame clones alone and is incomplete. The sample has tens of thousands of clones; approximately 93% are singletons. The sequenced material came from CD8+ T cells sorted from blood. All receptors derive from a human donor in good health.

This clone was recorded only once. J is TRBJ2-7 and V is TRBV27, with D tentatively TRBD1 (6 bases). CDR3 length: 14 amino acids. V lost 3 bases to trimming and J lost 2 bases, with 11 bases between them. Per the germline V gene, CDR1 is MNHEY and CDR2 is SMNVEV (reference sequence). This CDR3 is CASSLRDITYEQYF. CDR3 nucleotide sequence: TGTGCCAGCAGTTTGAGGGACATTACCTACGAGCAGTACTTC.

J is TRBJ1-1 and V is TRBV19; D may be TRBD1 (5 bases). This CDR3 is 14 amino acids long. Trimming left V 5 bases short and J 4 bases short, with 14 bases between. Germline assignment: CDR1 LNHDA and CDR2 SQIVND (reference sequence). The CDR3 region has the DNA TGTGCCAGTAGTCCAACCGGGGGAGGCACTGAAGCTTTCTTT. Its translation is CASSPTGGGTEAFF.

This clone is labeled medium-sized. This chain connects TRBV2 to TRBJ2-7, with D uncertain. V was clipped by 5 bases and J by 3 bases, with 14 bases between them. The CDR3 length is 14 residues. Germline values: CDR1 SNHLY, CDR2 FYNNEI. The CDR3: CASSPDRGNYEQYF. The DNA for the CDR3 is TGTGCCAGCAGTCCTGACCGAGGAAACTACGAGCAGTACTTC.

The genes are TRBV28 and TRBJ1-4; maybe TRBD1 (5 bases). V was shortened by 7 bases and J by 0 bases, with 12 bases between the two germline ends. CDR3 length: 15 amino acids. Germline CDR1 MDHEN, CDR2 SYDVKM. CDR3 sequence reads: CASTGRRATNEKLFF. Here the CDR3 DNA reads TGTGCCAGCACGGGACGGCGAGCAACTAATGAAAAACTGTTTTTT.

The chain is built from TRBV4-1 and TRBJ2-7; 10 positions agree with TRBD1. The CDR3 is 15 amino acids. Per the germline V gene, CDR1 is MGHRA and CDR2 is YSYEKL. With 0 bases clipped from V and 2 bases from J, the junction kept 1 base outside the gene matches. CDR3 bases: TGCGCCAGCAGCCAAGAGGACAGGGGGACCTACGAGCAGTACTTC. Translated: CASSQEDRGTYEQYF.

In nucleotides, the CDR3 is TGTGCCAGCAGCTCCCCCGGGGTGGGCGGGGGCACAGATACGCAGTATTTT. Translated, it gives CASSSPGVGGGTDTQYF. This rearrangement joins TRBV11-2 to TRBJ2-3, with D perhaps TRBD2 (6 bases). The CDR3 totals 17 residues. Trimming stripped 4 bases from V and 1 base from J, with 18 bases between. The germline V gene has CDR1 SGHAT and CDR2 FQNNGV.

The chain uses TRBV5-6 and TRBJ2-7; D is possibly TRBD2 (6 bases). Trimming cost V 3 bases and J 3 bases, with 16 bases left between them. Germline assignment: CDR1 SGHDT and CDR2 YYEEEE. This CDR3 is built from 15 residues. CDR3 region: CASSYLGGPIYEQYF. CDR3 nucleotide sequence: TGTGCCAGCAGCTATTTGGGGGGACCGATCTACGAGCAGTACTTC.

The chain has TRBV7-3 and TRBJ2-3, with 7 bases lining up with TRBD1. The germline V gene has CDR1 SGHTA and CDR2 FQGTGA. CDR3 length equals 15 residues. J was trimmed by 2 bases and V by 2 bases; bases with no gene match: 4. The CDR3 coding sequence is TGTGCCAGCAGCTTACTAGACAGGGCCACAGATACGCAGTATTTT. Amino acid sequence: CASSLLDRATDTQYF.

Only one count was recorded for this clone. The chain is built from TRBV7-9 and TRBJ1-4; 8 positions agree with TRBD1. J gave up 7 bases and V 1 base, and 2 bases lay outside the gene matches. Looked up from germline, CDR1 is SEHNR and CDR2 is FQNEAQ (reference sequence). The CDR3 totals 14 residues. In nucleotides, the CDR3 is TGTGCCAGCAGCTTAGGGACAGGGCTTGAAAAACTGTTTTTT. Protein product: CASSLGTGLEKLFF.